The 4 T cell receptor beta chains listed next were all sequenced from one sample in a study of glioma-infiltrating T cells. Amplification of TCR alpha and beta CDR3 regions from RNA used iRepertoire nested multiplex PCR. TCRdb processed the multiplex PCR reads anew with MiXCR; each CDR3 protein has one entry. In the table there are under 130,000 distinct CDR3 sequences, approximately 28% of which are singletons. The sequenced sample consisted of glioma tissue, nonneoplastic brain tissue, or PBMCs (not recorded which). These receptors originate from a human donor with low-grade glioma or glioblastoma, undergoing nonglioma brain surgery, or in good health (not recorded which).

In regard to this clonotype: This may stem from a read error, because a much larger clone lies one nucleotide away. This chain connects TRBV12-3 or TRBV12-4 to TRBJ1-1, with unresolved D. This CDR3 spans 12 amino acids. The CDR3 bases are TGTGCCAGCAGTGCGGACCGGCTGGAAGCTCTCTTT. Translated: CASSADRLEALF.

The sample holds many counts of this clonotype. The rearrangement joins TRBV7-2 to TRBJ2-1; tentative D call: TRBD1 (5 bases). The CDR3 runs 15 residues. Trimming shortened V by 6 bases and J by 4 bases, and 16 bases separated the two germline ends. CDR1 and CDR2 (germline): SGHTA, FQGNSA. As DNA, the CDR3 is TGTGCCAGCAGTTCTAATAGACAGACGTACAATGAGCAGTTCTTC. Protein: CASSSNRQTYNEQFF.

This clonotype was detected many times. V is TRBV7-6 and J is TRBJ2-3; D is perhaps TRBD1 or TRBD2 (5 bases each). Trimming cost V 2 bases and J 4 bases, with 13 bases left between them. Germline CDR1 SGHVS, CDR2 FNYEAQ. The CDR3 extends over 15 amino acids. The CDR3 here is CASSLRLPGPDTQYF. The CDR3 DNA sequence: TGTGCCAGCAGCTTAAGGCTCCCGGGGCCAGATACGCAGTATTTT.

This clonotype was counted once. A clone one base away is much larger, so this may be a read error. The rearrangement links TRBV7-6 to TRBJ2-5, with D tentatively TRBD2 (6 bases). The CDR3 extends over 13 amino acids. CDR1 and CDR2 from the germline V gene are SGHVS and FNYEAQ. CDR3 sequence reads: CARSLTSLETQYF. CDR3 bases: TGTGCCAGAAGCTTAACTAGCTTAGAGACCCAGTACTTC.